This T cell receptor beta chain was found in a study of T cell responses to AZD1222 COVID-19 vaccine. General observations from the study: Reportedly, nearly half of unique spike TCRs recognized epitopes outside B.1.351/B.1.1.7 mutations. A mostly white British donor set with more females was recruited, and clonal diversity was possibly underestimated. Vaccine-associated CD4 TCRs ranged over spike, dominating at 160-218 and 743-854. Two doses of AZD1222 preceded a rise in Spike-specific TCR breadth and depth.

Some clones are missing from TCRdb's copy, which holds only in-frame ones; the method was immunoSEQ multiplex PCR. This sample has roughly 140,000 clones; 92% occur once, and the top ten carry 3% to 4%. The CDR3 contains 15 residues. V lost 1 base, J lost 4 bases, and 4 bases stayed unmatched. Germline V gene lookup returns CDR1 SGHDT and CDR2 YYEEEE. As to this clone: The antigen is not known.

The sequence derives from an adult who received the AZD1222 COVID-19 vaccine. This chain links TRBV5-6 with TRBJ2-5, with 10 bases fitting TRBD1. The sequencing here drew on peripheral blood, taken 28 days after the second AZD1222 dose. CDR3 in DNA: TGTGCCAGCAGCTTGCTGGACAGGGGGGTAGAGACCCAGTACTTC. It yields the protein CASSLLDRGVETQYF.